The rows below give T cell receptor beta chains drawn from one sample of a study of blood T cell repertoires in COVID-19. Produced via immunoSEQ multiplex PCR; TCRdb's table is partial and in-frame only. Of approximately 250,000 clones in the sample, nearly 95% were seen once. The sequenced sample was peripheral blood. The receptors originated from a man aged 30 to 39 with COVID-19, enrolled during active disease. Each CDR3 is given without its conserved first and last residue. The D gene is left open where the match is weak. Clone size is given for some rows only: seen once, a few or many times, or a class if the clone is expanded.

TRBV9	TRBJ2-1	TRBD1	-	ASGLQGAGYNEQF
TRBV14	TRBJ2-2	-	-	ASSPREDGELF
TRBV11-2	TRBJ1-4	TRBD1	-	ASSPFGTGGEKLF
TRBV5-1	TRBJ2-7	TRBD1	-	ASSLGQAEPYEQY
TRBV7-9	TRBJ1-6	-	-	ASSRRGNNSPLH
TRBV11-3	TRBJ2-1	TRBD2	-	ASSTRGSGGNEQF
TRBV4-1	TRBJ2-7	-	few	ASSQAGTLYEQY
TRBV19	TRBJ2-1	TRBD1	-	ASSLRQGDEQF
TRBV3-1/TRBV3-2	TRBJ1-3	-	-	ASSRTGQSSGNTIY
TRBV5-1	TRBJ2-1	TRBD1	-	ASSPRTGPYNEQF
TRBV19	TRBJ1-4	-	-	ASTSTGVRGEKLF
TRBV5-1	TRBJ1-2	-	once	ASSPGTGSAGMYGYT
TRBV19	TRBJ2-2	TRBD1	-	ASTLTGGGDTGELF
TRBV5-4	TRBJ1-1	TRBD1	-	ASSPGQGRTEAF
TRBV13	TRBJ1-2	-	-	ASTLMGGGGYT
TRBV5-1	TRBJ2-7	-	-	ASSLGSGHEQY
TRBV3-1/TRBV3-2	TRBJ1-6	-	-	ASSLFGTEAALH
TRBV3-1/TRBV3-2	TRBJ2-7	TRBD1	-	ASSQVTVDGTGSHEQY
TRBV5-4	TRBJ2-3	-	-	ASSLDGGPTDTQY
TRBV5-1	TRBJ2-1	TRBD1	-	ASSLETGGYNEQF
TRBV20-1	TRBJ1-4	-	-	SASRRRVNEKLF
TRBV10-3	TRBJ1-2	-	-	AISETNRGDGYT
TRBV6-5	TRBJ2-5	-	-	ASSFMETQY
TRBV7-3	TRBJ2-5	TRBD2	-	ASSLDHLAGDETQY
TRBV7-3	TRBJ2-7	-	-	ASSLNGHEQY
TRBV10-2	TRBJ2-1	TRBD1	-	ASSEYPTGGNEQF
TRBV3-1/TRBV3-2	TRBJ1-3	-	-	ASSRWQASSGNTIY
TRBV7-9	TRBJ2-7	-	-	ASSLVQRGWEEQY
TRBV2	TRBJ2-5	-	-	ASSETRGGETQY
TRBV5-6	TRBJ2-7	TRBD1	-	ASSRTGSGYEQY
TRBV6-5	TRBJ2-5	TRBD2	-	ASSYSGTSAETQY
TRBV4-1	TRBJ1-2	-	-	ASSQGRQSAEGGYT
TRBV3-1/TRBV3-2	TRBJ2-2	-	-	ASSQGGAVTGELF
TRBV4-1	TRBJ2-3	-	-	ASSQDLTSFDTQY
TRBV9	TRBJ2-3	TRBD2	-	ASSVAGGFTDTQY
TRBV3-1/TRBV3-2	TRBJ2-1	-	-	ASSQDWAGYEQF
TRBV18	TRBJ1-1	TRBD1	once	ASSPWDRGIEAF
TRBV19	TRBJ2-2	-	-	ASNGANTGELF
TRBV5-1	TRBJ2-3	TRBD2	-	ASSPYLAGGSTDTQY
TRBV19	TRBJ1-5	TRBD1	-	ATQLDREKPPQH
TRBV2	TRBJ2-1	TRBD2	-	ASSLLAGGSYNEQF
TRBV6-1	TRBJ1-1	-	once	ASSEAREAF
TRBV2	TRBJ1-2	-	-	ASSESGLAYGYT
TRBV12-3/TRBV12-4	TRBJ2-1	-	-	ASSRTRVEQF
TRBV10-1	TRBJ1-5	-	-	ASSDRGQPQH
TRBV3-1/TRBV3-2	TRBJ2-3	TRBD1	-	ASSQHPLQGIDTQY
TRBV19	TRBJ2-2	-	-	ASTPPWGAGELF
TRBV7-2	TRBJ1-3	-	-	ASSLGVGSGNTIY
TRBV9	TRBJ2-2	TRBD1	-	ASSLTGASTGELF
TRBV7-3	TRBJ2-1	-	-	ASSNRVGEQF